This T cell receptor beta chain came from a study of T cell responses to AZD1222 COVID-19 vaccine. Study summary: Second-dose groups at about 4 or about 12 weeks were pooled. Study-level results: Females outnumbered males among donors, who were mostly white British; clonal diversity was possibly underestimated.

As regards this clone: Antigen: not known.

CDR3 length: 13 amino acids. V was trimmed by 6 bases and J by 5 bases, leaving 13 bases between them. TCRdb's table, derived via immunoSEQ multiplex PCR, lists solely in-frame clones and lacks some. The data show tens of thousands of clones, with approximately 82% seen just once and 20% held by the top ten. The starting material was peripheral blood, obtained on day 0 of AZD1222 vaccination. The chain uses TRBV12-3 or TRBV12-4 and TRBJ1-1, with D hard to call. The receptor comes from an adult in good health. The CDR3 here is CASSRRLRTEAFF. DNA of the CDR3: TGTGCCAGCAGCCGGAGGCTAAGGACTGAAGCTTTCTTT.